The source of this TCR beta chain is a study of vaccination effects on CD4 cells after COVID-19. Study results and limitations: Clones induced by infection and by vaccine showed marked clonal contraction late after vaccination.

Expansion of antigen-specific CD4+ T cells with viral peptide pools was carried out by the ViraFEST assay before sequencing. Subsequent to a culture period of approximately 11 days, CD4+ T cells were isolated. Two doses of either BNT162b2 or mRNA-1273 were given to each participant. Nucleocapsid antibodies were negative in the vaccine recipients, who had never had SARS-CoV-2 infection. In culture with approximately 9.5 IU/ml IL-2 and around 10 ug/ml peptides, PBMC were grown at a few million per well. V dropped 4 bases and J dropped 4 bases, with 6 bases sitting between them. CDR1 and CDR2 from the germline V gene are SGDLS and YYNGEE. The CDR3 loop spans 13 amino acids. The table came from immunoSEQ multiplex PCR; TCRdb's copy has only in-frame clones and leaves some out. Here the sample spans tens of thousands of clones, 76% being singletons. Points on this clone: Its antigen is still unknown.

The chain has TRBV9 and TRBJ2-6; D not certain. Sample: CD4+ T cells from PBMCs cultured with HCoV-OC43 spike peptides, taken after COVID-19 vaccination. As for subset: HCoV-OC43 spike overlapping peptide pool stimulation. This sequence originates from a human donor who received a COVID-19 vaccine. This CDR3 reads CASSPPGANVLTF. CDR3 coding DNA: TGTGCCAGCAGCCCGCCCGGGGCCAACGTCCTGACTTTC.